This TCR beta chain appears in the sequencing data of a study of blood T cell repertoires in COVID-19. The CDR3 has 14 amino acids. Germline V gives CDR1 SGHDN, CDR2 FVKESK. V was cut by 0 bases and J by 10 bases, with 13 bases left in between. Assay: immunoSEQ multiplex PCR; the TCRdb copy retains only in-frame clones and omits some. Of more than 400,000 clones in the sample, 80% to 95% were seen once. The clonotype comes from a man between 18 and 35 years old who had recovered from COVID-19. Sequencing used PBMCs or T cells enriched from blood (not recorded which). The chain carries TRBV14 and TRBJ2-1; tentatively, D is TRBD1 (6 bases). CDR3 sequence (DNA): TGTGCCAGCAGCCAAGATCGCCCGGACAGAGAGCAGTTCTTC. Translation gives CASSQDRPDREQFF.